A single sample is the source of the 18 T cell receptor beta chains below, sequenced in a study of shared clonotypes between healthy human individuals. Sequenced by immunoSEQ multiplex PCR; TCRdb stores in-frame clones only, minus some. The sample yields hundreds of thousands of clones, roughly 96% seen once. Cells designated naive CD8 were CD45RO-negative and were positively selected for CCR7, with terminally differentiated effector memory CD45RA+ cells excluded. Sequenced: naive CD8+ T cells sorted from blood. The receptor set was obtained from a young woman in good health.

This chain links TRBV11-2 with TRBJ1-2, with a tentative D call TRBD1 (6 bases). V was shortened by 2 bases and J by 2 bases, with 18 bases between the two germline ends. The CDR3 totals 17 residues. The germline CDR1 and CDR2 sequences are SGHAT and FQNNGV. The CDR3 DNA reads TGTGCCAGCAGCTTAAGGGTGCGGGGGGCGGACAACTATGGCTACACCTTC. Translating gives CASSLRVRGADNYGYTF.

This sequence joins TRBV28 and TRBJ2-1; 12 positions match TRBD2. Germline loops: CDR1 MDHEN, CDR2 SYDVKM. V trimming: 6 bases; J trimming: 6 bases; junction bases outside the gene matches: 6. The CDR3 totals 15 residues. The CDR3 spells CASRDGLAGINEQFF. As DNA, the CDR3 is TGTGCCAGCAGGGACGGACTAGCGGGAATCAATGAGCAGTTCTTC.

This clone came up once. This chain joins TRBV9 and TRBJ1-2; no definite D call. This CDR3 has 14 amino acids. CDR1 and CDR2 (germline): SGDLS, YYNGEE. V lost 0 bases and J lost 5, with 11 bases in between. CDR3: CASSVGGSLYGYTF. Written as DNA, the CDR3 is TGTGCCAGCAGCGTAGGAGGGTCCCTTTATGGCTACACCTTC. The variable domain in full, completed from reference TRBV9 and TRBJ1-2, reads DSGVTQTPKHLITATGQRVTLRCSPRSGDLSVYWYQQSLDQGLQFLIQYYNGEERAKGNILERFSAQQFPDLHSELNLSSLELGDSALYFCASSVGGSLYGYTFGSGTRLTVV.

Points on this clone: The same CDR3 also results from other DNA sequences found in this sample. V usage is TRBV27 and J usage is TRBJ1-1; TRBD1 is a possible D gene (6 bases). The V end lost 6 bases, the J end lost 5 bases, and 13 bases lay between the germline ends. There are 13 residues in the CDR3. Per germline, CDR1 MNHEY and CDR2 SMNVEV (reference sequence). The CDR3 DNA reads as TGTGCCAGCAGGACAGGTCGAGGGACTGAAGCTTTCTTT. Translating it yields CASRTGRGTEAFF.

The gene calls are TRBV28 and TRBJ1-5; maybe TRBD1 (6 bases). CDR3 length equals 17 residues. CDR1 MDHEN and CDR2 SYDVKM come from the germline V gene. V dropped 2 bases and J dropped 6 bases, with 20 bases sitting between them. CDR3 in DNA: TGTGCCAGCAGTTTACCAACCCTAGAGGGGGTTGGTCAGCCCCAGCATTTT. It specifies CASSLPTLEGVGQPQHF.

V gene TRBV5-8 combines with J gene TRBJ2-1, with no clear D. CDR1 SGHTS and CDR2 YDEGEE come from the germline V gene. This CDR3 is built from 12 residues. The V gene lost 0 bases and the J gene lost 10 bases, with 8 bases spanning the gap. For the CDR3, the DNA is TGTGCCAGCAGCTTGGAACACAGCGAGCAGTTCTTC. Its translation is CASSLEHSEQFF.

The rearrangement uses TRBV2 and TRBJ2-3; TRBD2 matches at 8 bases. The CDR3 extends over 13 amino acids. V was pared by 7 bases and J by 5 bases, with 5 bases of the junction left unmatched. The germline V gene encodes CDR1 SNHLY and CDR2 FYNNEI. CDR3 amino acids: CASIALAGDTQYF. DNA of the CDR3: TGTGCCAGCATTGCGCTAGCGGGAGATACGCAGTATTTT.

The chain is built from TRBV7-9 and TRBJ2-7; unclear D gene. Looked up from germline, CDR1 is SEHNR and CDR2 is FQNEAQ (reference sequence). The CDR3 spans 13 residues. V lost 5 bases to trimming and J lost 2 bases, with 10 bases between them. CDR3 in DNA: TGTGCCAGCAGCCCCGGCGGACCCTACGAGCAGTACTTC. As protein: CASSPGGPYEQYF.

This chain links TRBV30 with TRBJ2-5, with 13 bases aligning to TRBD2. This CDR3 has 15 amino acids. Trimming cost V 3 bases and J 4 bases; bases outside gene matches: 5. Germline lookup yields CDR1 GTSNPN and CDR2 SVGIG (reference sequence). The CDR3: CAWRPGLAGLETQYF. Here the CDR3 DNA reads TGTGCCTGGAGGCCGGGACTAGCGGGACTAGAGACCCAGTACTTC.

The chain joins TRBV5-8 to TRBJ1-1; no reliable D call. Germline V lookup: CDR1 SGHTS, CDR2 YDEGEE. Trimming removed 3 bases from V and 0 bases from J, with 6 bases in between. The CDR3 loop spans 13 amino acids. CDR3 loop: CASSSGLNTEAFF. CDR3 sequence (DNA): TGTGCCAGCAGCTCGGGATTGAACACTGAAGCTTTCTTT.

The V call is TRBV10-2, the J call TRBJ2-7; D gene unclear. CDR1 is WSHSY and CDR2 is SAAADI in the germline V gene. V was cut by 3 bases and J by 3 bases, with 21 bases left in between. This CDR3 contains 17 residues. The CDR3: CASSELFHDGVGYEQYF. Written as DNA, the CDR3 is TGCGCCAGCAGTGAACTCTTTCATGACGGTGTGGGCTACGAGCAGTACTTC.

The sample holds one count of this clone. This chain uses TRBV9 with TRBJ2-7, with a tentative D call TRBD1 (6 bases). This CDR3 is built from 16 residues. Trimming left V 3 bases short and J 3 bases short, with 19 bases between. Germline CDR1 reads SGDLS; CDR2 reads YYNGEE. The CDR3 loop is CASSAGRGHGVYEQYF. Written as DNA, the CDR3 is TGTGCCAGCAGCGCCGGCCGGGGACACGGAGTCTACGAGCAGTACTTC.

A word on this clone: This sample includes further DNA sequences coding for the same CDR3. The DNA for the CDR3 is TGTGCCAGCAGTAGCGGCTACGAGCAGTACTTC. It codes for CASSSGYEQYF. V usage is TRBV28 and J usage is TRBJ2-5; D may be TRBD2 (5 bases). The end of the DNA fits TRBJ2-7 better, so the J call may be wrong. Germline CDR1 is MDHEN and CDR2 is SYDVKM. The CDR3 spans 11 residues.

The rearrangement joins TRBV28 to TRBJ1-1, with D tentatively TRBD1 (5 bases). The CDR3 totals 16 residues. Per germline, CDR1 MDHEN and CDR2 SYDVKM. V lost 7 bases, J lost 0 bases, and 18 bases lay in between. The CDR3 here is CASTQGRGYMNTEAFF. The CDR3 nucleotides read TGTGCCAGCACTCAAGGTAGGGGCTACATGAACACTGAAGCTTTCTTT.

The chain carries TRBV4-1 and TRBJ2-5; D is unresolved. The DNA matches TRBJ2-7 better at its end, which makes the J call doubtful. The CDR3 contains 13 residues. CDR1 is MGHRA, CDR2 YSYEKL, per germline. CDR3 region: CASSQVGTYEQYF. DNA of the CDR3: TGCGCCAGCAGCCAAGTAGGTACCTACGAGCAGTACTTC.

The CDR3 DNA follows: TGTGCCACCACAAGGGGGGGGGCGGAAAACATTCAGTACTTC. Translation: CATTRGGAENIQYF. The rearrangement uses TRBV6-6 and TRBJ2-4, with D possibly matching TRBD2 (7 bases). Trimming cost V 10 bases and J 5 bases, with 18 bases left between them. Germline CDR1 and CDR2: MNHNY and SVGAGI (reference sequence). The CDR3 totals 14 residues.

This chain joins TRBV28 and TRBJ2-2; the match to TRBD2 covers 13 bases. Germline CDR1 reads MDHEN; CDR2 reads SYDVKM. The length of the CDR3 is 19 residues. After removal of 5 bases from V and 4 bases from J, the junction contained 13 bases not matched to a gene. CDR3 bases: TGTGCCAGCAGTACAGACAGGCTACTAGCGGGAGGGCCCACCGGGGAGCTGTTTTTT. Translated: CASSTDRLLAGGPTGELFF.

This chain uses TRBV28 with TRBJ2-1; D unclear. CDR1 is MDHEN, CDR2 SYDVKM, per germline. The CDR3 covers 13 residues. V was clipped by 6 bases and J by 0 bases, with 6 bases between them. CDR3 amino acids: CASRLSSYNEQFF. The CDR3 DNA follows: TGTGCCAGCAGGCTCAGCTCCTACAATGAGCAGTTCTTC.